Listed here is a single TCR beta chain. This CDR3 has 18 residues. This entry comes from a study of T cells expressing NK-cell markers. TCRdb re-called the 5' RACE reads and catalogs CDR3 proteins one per entry, DNA excluded. The sample table sets out 500,000 or so distinct CDR3 sequences. The genes are TRBV12-3 or TRBV12-4 and TRBJ1-5. The sequenced sample consisted of blood T cells: a sorted CD56 or NKG2C T cell subset, CD4+ or CD8+ T cells, or bulk PBMC T cells (not recorded which). The sequence was collected from a man younger than 35 in good health. CDR3 in amino acids: CASSQGGVQAYSNQPQHF.